This T cell receptor beta chain was captured in a study of T cell responses to AZD1222 COVID-19 vaccine. Study at large: Second-dose groups at about 4 or about 12 weeks were pooled.

On this clone: Its antigen is unidentified.

Sequencing used immunoSEQ multiplex PCR; TCRdb keeps in-frame clones, though not all of them. The table lists approximately 100,000 clones, about 87% of them singletons. Findings and limits, study-wide: The reported proportion of spike-specific TCRs targeting unmutated variant regions was nearly half. With dominance at 160-218 and 743-854, vaccine-associated CD4 TCRs spanned spike.

The V end lost 1 base, the J end lost 0 bases, and 12 bases lay between the germline ends. Germline V gene lookup returns CDR1 LGHDT and CDR2 YNNKEL (reference sequence). The CDR3 contains 16 residues. The sequence was collected from an adult in good health. This chain connects TRBV3-1 (or the pseudogene TRBV3-2) to TRBJ1-1; unclear D gene. The sequences come from peripheral blood, collected on day 0 of AZD1222 vaccination. The CDR3 spells CASSQVPGEMNTEAFF. DNA of the CDR3: TGTGCCAGCAGCCAAGTTCCAGGAGAAATGAACACTGAAGCTTTCTTT.